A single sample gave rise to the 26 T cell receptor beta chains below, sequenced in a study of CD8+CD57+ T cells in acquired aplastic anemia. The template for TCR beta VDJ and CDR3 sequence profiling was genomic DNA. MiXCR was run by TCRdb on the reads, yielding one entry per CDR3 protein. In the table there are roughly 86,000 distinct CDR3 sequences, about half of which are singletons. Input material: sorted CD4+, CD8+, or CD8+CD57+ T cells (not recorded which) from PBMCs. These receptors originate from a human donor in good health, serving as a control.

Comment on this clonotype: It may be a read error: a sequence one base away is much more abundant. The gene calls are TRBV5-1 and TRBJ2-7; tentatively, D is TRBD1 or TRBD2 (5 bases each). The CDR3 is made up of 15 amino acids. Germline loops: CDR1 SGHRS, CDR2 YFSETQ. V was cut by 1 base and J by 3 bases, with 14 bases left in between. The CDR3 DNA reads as TGCGCCAGCAGCTTGACCGGGACGGGGATCTACGAGCAGTACTTC. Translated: CASSLTGTGIYEQYF.

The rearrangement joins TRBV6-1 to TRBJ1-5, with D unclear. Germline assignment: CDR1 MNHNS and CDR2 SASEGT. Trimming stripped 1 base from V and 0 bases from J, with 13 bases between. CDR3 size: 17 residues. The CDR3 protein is CASSEGHPFISNQPQHF. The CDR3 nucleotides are TGTGCCAGCAGTGAAGGGCACCCCTTTATTAGCAATCAGCCCCAGCATTTT.

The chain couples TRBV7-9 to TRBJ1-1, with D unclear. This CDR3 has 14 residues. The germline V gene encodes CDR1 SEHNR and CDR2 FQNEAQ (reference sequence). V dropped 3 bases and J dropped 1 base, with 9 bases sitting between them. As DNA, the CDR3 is TGTGCCAGCAGCTTGGTCAGAGGGAACACTGAAGCTTTCTTT. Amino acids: CASSLVRGNTEAFF.

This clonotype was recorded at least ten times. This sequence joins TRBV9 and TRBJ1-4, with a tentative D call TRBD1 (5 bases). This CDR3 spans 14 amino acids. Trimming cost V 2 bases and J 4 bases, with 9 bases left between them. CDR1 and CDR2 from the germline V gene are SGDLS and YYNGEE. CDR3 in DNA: TGTGCCAGCAGCGTCCGGGACGGTAATGAAAAACTGTTTTTT. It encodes CASSVRDGNEKLFF.

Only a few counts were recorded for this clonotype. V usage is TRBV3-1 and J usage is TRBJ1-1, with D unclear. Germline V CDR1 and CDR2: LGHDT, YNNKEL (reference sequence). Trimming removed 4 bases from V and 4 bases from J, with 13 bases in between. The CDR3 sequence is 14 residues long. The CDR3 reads CASSLPAQATEAFF. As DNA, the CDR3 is TGTGCCAGCAGCCTTCCTGCACAAGCCACTGAAGCTTTCTTT.

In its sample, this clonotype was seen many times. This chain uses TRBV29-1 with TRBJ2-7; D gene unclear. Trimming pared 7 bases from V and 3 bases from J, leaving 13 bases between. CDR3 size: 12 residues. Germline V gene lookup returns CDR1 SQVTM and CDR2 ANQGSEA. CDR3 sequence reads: CSAISNSYEQYF. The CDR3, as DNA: TGCAGCGCCATATCGAACAGCTACGAGCAGTACTTC.

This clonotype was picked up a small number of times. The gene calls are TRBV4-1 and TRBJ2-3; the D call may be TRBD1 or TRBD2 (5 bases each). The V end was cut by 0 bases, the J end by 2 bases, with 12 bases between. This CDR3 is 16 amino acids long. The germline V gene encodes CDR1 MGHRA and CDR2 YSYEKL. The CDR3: CASSQESGANTDTQYF. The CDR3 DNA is TGCGCCAGCAGCCAAGAATCCGGGGCGAACACAGATACGCAGTATTTT.

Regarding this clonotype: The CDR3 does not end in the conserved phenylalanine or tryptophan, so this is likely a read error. The CDR3 sequence: CASSGGPETQYS. CDR3 in DNA: TGTGCCAGCAGTGGGGGTCCAGAGACCCAGTACTCC. The V call is TRBV12-3 or TRBV12-4, the J call TRBJ2-5; TRBD1 or TRBD2 may be the D gene (5 bases each). V lost 5 bases and J 4 bases, leaving 8 bases between the germline ends. This CDR3 has 12 residues.

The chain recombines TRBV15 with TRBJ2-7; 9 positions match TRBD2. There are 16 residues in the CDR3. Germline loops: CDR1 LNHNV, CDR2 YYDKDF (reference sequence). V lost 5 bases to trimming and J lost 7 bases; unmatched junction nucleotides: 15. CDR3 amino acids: CATSEEVIAGAREQYF. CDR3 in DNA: TGTGCCACCAGCGAAGAGGTAATAGCGGGGGCGCGTGAGCAGTACTTC.

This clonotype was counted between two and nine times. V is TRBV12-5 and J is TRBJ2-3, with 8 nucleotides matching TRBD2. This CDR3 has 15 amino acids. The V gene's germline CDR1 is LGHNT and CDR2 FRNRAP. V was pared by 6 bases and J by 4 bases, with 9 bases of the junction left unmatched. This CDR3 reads CASGITSGGADTQYF. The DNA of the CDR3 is TGTGCTAGTGGGATAACAAGCGGGGGAGCAGATACGCAGTATTTT.

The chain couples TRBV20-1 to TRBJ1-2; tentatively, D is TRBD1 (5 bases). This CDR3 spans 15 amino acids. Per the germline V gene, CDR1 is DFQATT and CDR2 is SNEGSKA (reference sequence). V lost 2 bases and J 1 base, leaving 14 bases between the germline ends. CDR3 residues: CSARPSGVLNYGYTF. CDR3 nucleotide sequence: TGCAGTGCTAGACCTTCGGGGGTCCTTAACTATGGCTACACCTTC.

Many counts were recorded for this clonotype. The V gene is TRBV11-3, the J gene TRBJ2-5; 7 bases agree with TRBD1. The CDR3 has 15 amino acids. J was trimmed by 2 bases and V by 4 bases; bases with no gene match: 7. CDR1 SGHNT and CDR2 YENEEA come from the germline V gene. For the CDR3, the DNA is TGTGCCAGCAGCTCCGCCCGGGACAGACAAGAGACCCAGTACTTC. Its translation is CASSSARDRQETQYF.

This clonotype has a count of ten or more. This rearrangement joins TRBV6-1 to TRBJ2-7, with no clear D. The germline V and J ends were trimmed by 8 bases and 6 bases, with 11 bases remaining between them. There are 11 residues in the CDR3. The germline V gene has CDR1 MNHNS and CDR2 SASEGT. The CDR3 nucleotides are TGTGCCAGCGGGATGGGGTTCGAGCAGTACTTC. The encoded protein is CASGMGFEQYF.

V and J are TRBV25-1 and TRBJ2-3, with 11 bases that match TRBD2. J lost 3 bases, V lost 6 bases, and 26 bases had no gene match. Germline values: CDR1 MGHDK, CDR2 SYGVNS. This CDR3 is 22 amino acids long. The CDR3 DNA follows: TGTGCCAGCAGCACCGGGACTAGCGGATCGTCAGATGTGCGCCCGGAGACAGATACGCAGTATTTT. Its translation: CASSTGTSGSSDVRPETDTQYF.

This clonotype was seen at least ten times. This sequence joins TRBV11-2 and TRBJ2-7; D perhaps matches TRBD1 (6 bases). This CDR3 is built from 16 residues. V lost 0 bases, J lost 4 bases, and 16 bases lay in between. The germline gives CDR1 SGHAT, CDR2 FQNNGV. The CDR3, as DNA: TGTGCCAGCAGCTTAGATGGGCAGGGGAATTCTTACGAGCAGTACTTC. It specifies CASSLDGQGNSYEQYF. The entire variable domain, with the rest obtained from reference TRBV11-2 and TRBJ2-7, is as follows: EAGVAQSPRYKIIEKRQSVAFWCNPISGHATLYWYQQILGQGPKLLIQFQNNGVVDDSQLPKDRFSAERLKGVDSTLKIQPAKLEDSAVYLCASSLDGQGNSYEQYFGPGTRLTVT.

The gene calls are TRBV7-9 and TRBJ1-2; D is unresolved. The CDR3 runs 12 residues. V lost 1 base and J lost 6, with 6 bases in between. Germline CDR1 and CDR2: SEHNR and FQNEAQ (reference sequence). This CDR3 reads CASSLVADGYTF. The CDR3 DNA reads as TGTGCCAGCAGCTTAGTGGCGGATGGCTACACCTTC.

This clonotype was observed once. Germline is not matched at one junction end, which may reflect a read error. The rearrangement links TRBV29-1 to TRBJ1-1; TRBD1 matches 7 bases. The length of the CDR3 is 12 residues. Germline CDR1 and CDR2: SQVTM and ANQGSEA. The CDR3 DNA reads TGCAGCGCCCGGGCAGGGGGTACTGAAGCTTACTTT. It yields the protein CSARAGGTEAYF.

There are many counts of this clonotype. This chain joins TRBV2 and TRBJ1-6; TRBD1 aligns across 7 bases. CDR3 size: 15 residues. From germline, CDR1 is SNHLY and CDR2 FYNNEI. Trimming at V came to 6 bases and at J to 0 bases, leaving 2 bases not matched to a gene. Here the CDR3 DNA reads TGTGCCAGCAGGCCAGGGGGCTCCTATAATTCACCCCTCCACTTT. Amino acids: CASRPGGSYNSPLHF.

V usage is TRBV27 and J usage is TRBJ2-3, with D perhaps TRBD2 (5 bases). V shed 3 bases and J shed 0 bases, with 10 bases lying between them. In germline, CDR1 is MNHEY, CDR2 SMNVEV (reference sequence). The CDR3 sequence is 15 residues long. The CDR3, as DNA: TGTGCCAGCAGTTTCGGCTGGGAGAGCACAGATACGCAGTATTTT. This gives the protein CASSFGWESTDTQYF.

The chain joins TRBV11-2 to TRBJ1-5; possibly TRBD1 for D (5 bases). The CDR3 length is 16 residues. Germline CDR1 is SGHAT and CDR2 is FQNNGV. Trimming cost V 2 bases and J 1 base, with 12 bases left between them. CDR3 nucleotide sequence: TGTGCCAGCAGCTTAAAGGGACCCTGGAGCAATCAGCCCCAGCATTTT. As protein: CASSLKGPWSNQPQHF.

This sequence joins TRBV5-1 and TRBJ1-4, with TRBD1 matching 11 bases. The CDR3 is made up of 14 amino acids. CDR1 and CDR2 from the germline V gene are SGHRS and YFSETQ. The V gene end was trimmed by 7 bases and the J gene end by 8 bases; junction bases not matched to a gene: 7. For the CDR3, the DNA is TGCGCCAGCTCGACCGGGACAGGGGGAGAAAAACTGTTTTTT. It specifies CASSTGTGGEKLFF.

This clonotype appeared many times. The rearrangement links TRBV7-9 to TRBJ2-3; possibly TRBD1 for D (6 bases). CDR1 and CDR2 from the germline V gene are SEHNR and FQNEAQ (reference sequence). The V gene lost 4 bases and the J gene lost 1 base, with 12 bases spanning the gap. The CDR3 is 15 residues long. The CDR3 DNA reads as TGTGCCAGCAGCTCGACAGGATGGGGCACAGATACGCAGTATTTT. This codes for CASSSTGWGTDTQYF.

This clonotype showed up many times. The CDR3 sequence: CATSSRDRSSYNEQFF. The CDR3 DNA follows: TGTGCCACCAGCAGCCGGGACCGGAGCTCCTACAATGAGCAGTTCTTC. This sequence joins TRBV15 and TRBJ2-1; TRBD1 or TRBD2 may be the D gene (5 bases each). Germline-derived CDR1 and CDR2 are LNHNV and YYDKDF (reference sequence). The CDR3 contains 16 residues. Trimming pared 3 bases from V and 0 bases from J, leaving 12 bases between.

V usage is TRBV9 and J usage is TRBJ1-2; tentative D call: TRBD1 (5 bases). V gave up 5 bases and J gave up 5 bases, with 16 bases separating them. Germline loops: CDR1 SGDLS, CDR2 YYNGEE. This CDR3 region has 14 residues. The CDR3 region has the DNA TGTGCCAGCAGGGAGGACGGGACGTCATATGGCTACACCTTC. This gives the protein CASREDGTSYGYTF.

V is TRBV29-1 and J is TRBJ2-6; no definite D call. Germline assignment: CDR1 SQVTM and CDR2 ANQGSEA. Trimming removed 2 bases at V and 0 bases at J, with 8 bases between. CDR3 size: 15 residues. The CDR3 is CSVEMGGSGANVLTF. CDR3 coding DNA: TGCAGCGTTGAAATGGGCGGCTCTGGGGCCAACGTCCTGACTTTC.

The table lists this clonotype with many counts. The CDR3 here is CASTTADFGPGEPQHF. In nucleotides, the CDR3 is TGTGCCAGTACTACGGCCGATTTTGGACCCGGAGAGCCCCAGCATTTT. J is TRBJ1-5 and V is TRBV19; D call uncertain. The germline V gene encodes CDR1 LNHDA and CDR2 SQIVND (reference sequence). The CDR3 is 16 amino acids. V was trimmed by 7 bases and J by 8 bases, leaving 24 bases between them.